This TCR beta chain was obtained from a study of CD8+CD57+ T cells in acquired aplastic anemia. Across the study: DNA recovered from sorted CD4+ and CD8+ cells had a mean of approximately 3.2 ug.

CD8+CD57+ cell expansion had been shown by flow cytometry in patients chosen for sequencing. Patients uniformly had severe acquired aplastic anemia. TCR beta VDJ and CDR3 profiles were obtained from a genomic DNA template. MiXCR, run by TCRdb on the reads, gives a single entry per CDR3 protein. Among under 250,000 distinct CDR3 sequences listed, 65% were seen once. This TCR came from a human donor with aplastic anemia. What was sequenced was sorted CD4+, CD8+, or CD8+CD57+ T cells (not recorded which) from PBMCs.

The CDR3 DNA is TGTGCCAGCAGCCGAAGGGACTCCGGCGAGCAGTACTTC. Its translation is CASSRRDSGEQYF. The chain is built from TRBV7-9 and TRBJ2-7, with D perhaps matching TRBD2 (6 bases). The V end was cut by 5 bases, the J end by 6 bases, with 14 bases between. This CDR3 is built from 13 residues. The germline CDR1 and CDR2 sequences are SEHNR and FQNEAQ (reference sequence).